Here is one T cell receptor (beta chain) with its context. CDR1 and CDR2 from the germline V gene are SGHRS and YFSETQ. The V end lost 4 bases, the J end lost 3 bases, and 13 bases lay between the germline ends. CDR3 length equals 14 residues. The sample originates from a study of shared clonotypes between healthy human individuals. Splitting of each subset's genomic DNA was done evenly across several immunoSEQ plates. Only in-frame clones appear in the TCRdb table, and some are missing; sequencing was by immunoSEQ multiplex PCR. The sample shows approximately 1,500,000 clones, about 96% of them seen only once.

This rearrangement joins TRBV5-1 to TRBJ1-2; a weak D match, TRBD1 (5 bases). The TCR originated in a man aged 25 to 40 in good health. Sequencing input: naive CD4+ T cells sorted from blood. Subset described: CD45RA+ positively selected. This CDR3 reads CASSPADKDYGYTF. CDR3 coding DNA: TGCGCCAGCAGCCCAGCGGACAAGGACTATGGCTACACCTTC.